The T cell receptor beta chain under discussion was sequenced for a study of blood T cell repertoires in COVID-19. As for the study in general: The analysed material was cDNA or gDNA that came from T cells, B-cell-depleted T cells, or PBMCs.

Trimming removed 3 bases from V and 4 bases from J, with 25 bases in between. The CDR3 length is 19 residues. Germline CDR1 is SGDLS and CDR2 is YYNGEE. In the original analysis: Amplification of reference gene primers provided the estimated nucleated cell counts. Profiled with immunoSEQ multiplex PCR; TCRdb holds only in-frame clones, not every one. Clone size and V and J calls were adopted from that table, with D and trimming inferred from the DNA. This table holds 250,000 to 350,000 clones, roughly 86% found once. The chain joins TRBV9 to TRBJ2-2; possible D gene TRBD2, 7 bases. Material: peripheral blood. The receptor was derived from a woman aged 50 to 65 with acute or convalescent COVID-19. The CDR3, as DNA: TGTGCCAGCAGCGCTGCCCGGGGGGCAGGGCCATGGGGCACCGGGGAGCTGTTTTTT. Translating it yields CASSAARGAGPWGTGELFF.